This T cell receptor (beta chain) comes out of a study of cytomegalovirus exposure and HLA in healthy donors (TCRdb year 2017). Regarding the study in general: According to an earlier analysis of a few hundred of the donors, 150 million to 200 million T cells yielded 100 million or so unique TCR beta sequences and about 280 Gb of sequence data. Roughly 300 gigabases of sequencing data and approximately 80 million unique TCR sequences were included in an early release covering several hundred HLA-typed donors. The genetic ancestry cluster associated with self-reported Caucasian donors included over 80% of the roughly 400 genotyped donors. The study aimed to test whether signatures of past pathogen exposure could be identified by cataloging public T cell receptors. The study used immunosequencing to profile the T cell repertoires of approximately 630 subjects and linked those repertoires to cytomegalovirus serostatus. Along with the roughly 610-subject first cohort, a separate validation cohort of over a hundred different subjects was used. To predict cytomegalovirus infection status, the study combined high-throughput TCR immunosequencing, statistical association of individual TCRs with disease status, and machine learning. To study patterns of TCR occurrence, a later analysis re-analyzed previously published TCR beta repertoires from more than 550 donors and added high-resolution HLA genotyping. The later analysis used no new phenotypic data to find candidate immune exposures, relying instead on TCR beta sequences and their occurrence across donors. An earlier analysis of approximately 630 of the donors applied high-throughput TCR beta sequencing to assess whether each TCR beta V gene segment acted as functional or pseudogenic. Alongside the repertoire data, information on donor age, sex, ethnicity and CMV serostatus was compiled. In a later genetic analysis, genome-wide SNP genotypes for 398 of the 666 donors were used, and that subset was treated as a discovery cohort. All discovery cohort repertoires had been generated on a single sequencing platform. HLA typing covered class I and class II loci at four-digit resolution. Typing coverage differed by locus: A, B, C, DRB1 and DQB1 were typed in roughly 629-630 donors, DQA1 in about 550, DPA1 in 606, and DPB1 in roughly 470. Roughly 5 DR-DQ haplotypes were handled as single units for association and clustering because linkage in the cohort was strong. Among roughly 400 genotyped donors of the cohort, an average of around 250,000 unique TCR beta nucleotide sequences was sequenced per donor, of which roughly 17% were non-productive.

Library prep was done by the immunoSEQ multiplex PCR assay. For the multiplex PCR, a mixture combining 60 forward primers for TCR Vbeta segments and 13 reverse primers for TCR Jbeta segments was used. A multiplex PCR assay on genomic DNA amplified the CDR3 region of rearranged TCR beta genes. The Illumina HiSeq System was used to sequence the amplified TCR beta libraries as 87-base-pair reads. Per the original workflow: Across the 600 to 700 repertoires, a later analysis counted approximately 83 million unique TCR beta chains, around 10 million of which were shared by at least two donors. Raw reads were error-corrected and collapsed into unique sequences with a nearest-neighbor algorithm that merged closely related sequences to remove PCR and sequencing errors. To assign V, D and J gene segments, CDR3 sequences were aligned to IMGT reference sequences. For a sequence to be retained, a match of at least six nucleotides was required to both a V gene segment and a J gene segment. Rearrangements were classified as productive when the CDR3 lacked stop codons and remained in frame with V and J, and all other rearrangements were classified as non-productive. Following IMGT convention, CDR3 was defined as the stretch from the second conserved V-encoded cysteine up to the conserved J-encoded phenylalanine. Sequences without an unambiguous match to a single V gene segment were excluded from the earlier analysis of a few hundred of the donors. An earlier analysis of several hundred of the donors called V segments functional above 56.7% productive rearrangements and segregating when the between-donor standard deviation exceeded 5%. A statistical classification framework was developed to diagnose cytomegalovirus status using the catalog of TCR beta chain sequences. V and J gene assignment, in a later analysis, came from comparing TCR nucleotide sequences with IMGT/GENE-DB human TR gene sequences. The TCRdist pipeline was used in a later analysis to assign CDR3 sequences and most-parsimonious VDJ recombination scenarios. In a later analysis, each TCR beta chain was defined by its CDR3 amino acid sequence together with its V-gene family, and reads without a unique V-gene family were excluded. To address suspected cross-contamination and a sequencing artifact, a later analysis removed several hundred highly shared, low-generation-probability nucleotide sequences. In a later analysis, a clonal expansion index for each public chain was calculated from normalized within-repertoire ranks of inferred template counts. In a later analysis, generation probabilities were computed with a VDJ recombination model fitted to out-of-frame rearrangements, and the resulting probabilities were checked against IGoR. In a later analysis, hypergeometric tests were used to score TCR-TCR, TCR-HLA and TCR-CMV co-occurrence, with a repertoire-size bias correction applied to TCR pairs. In a later analysis, false discovery rates were estimated by permuting HLA or CMV assignments 20 times. In a later analysis, co-occurring TCRs were grouped using DBSCAN, and TCRdist sequence similarity was added for clustering within HLA-allele-positive subsets. For co-occurrence clustering, repertoires with fewer than 30,000 or more than 120,000 public chains were excluded, along with four to six repertoires with anomalous nucleotide sharing. Imported from immuneACCESS, the table was reduced by TCRdb to in-frame sequences with V and J called. These copies leave out some clones; in studies compared against another copy, an unresolved V gene accounts for under half, and the cause of the remainder is not known. That table is the source of V, J and clone size, and D and trimming were worked out from the DNA. The sample includes 140,000 or so clones, with less than 85% observed a single time. Approximately 1.8% of the sample is held by the ten biggest clonotypes.

The full study reports these points: V-gene and J-gene trimming of TCR beta chains was associated with a missense DCLRE1C variant in a later genetic analysis, and the association was replicated in an independent cohort. An earlier analysis of some 590 of the donors showed that most TCR beta V segments appeared in productive rearrangements either about 87% or about 30% of the time, which broadly matched IMGT annotations. The study listed 150 to 200 TCR beta chains as associated with cytomegalovirus. Linkage disequilibrium might explain the correlated functional status among segregating V segments, but an unknown experimental factor could not be excluded. This cohort had only TCR beta chains sequenced, and the lack of alpha or paired-chain data limited which features could be detected. In a later genetic analysis, fewer N-insertions in productive TCRs were reported among donors in an Asian-associated ancestry cluster than the approximately 670-donor mean. Because HLA typing was unavailable for some donors at each locus, only the typed subset was used in association tests. The presence/absence analyses assumed that sequencing depth was roughly uniform across donors, and that assumption may not be true. When HLA alleles, especially DR and DQ, strongly co-occurred, attributing TCR associations to individual alleles was difficult. Immune exposure information for the cohort was limited to CMV serostatus. In a later analysis, most CMV-associated TCR beta chains were found to appear HLA-restricted, with HLA associations seemingly driven largely by CMV exposure. In a later analysis, TCR association rates were found to vary across HLA loci, with the most associated TCRs seen for DRB1 alleles and the fewest for HLA-C alleles. The classifier was reported to diagnose cytomegalovirus status with high specificity and sensitivity in both the original and validation cohorts. At a false discovery rate of 0.05, a later analysis linked 15,000 to 20,000 TCR beta sequences to specific HLA alleles. According to the authors, the approach could potentially be generalized to other disease states and immunological phenotypes. The earlier analysis of almost 600 of the donors excluded 15 to 20 rarely observed V segments, including chromosome 9 orphons, because counts were too low. Across donors, most TCR sequences were observed very rarely, whereas some public TCRs were present in many individuals. In vitro tests confirmed that a few of the cytomegalovirus-associated TCR beta chains recognize cytomegalovirus antigens. A further reported finding was that TCR beta sequences accurately predicted the HLA-A and HLA-B alleles for most subjects in the first cohort. According to a later analysis, parvovirus B19, influenza, CMV and Epstein-Barr virus appeared linked to several top co-occurrence clusters. In a later analysis, HLA-associated TCR beta chains showed more clonal expansion and lower generation probabilities than non-associated chains that were equally common. The sequencing pipeline was judged likely to have produced a cluster of highly shared sequence variants as a technical artifact.

The cohort consisted of 650 to 850 healthy bone marrow donors. At the time of sampling, every cohort member was nominally healthy, though immune exposures that went unrecorded were likely present. The donor tested CMV seronegative and was one of the 352 seronegative cohort members. Every donor gave a peripheral blood sample, and the peripheral blood mononuclear cells from that sample were used for TCR beta sequencing. Genomic DNA extraction from the blood cell samples was performed with the Qiagen DNeasy Blood Extraction Kit. In regard to this clone: Its antigen is not yet known. The junction departs from the called germline gene at one end, perhaps through a read error.

The origin of this receptor is a man aged 35 to 55 in good health and CMV-seronegative. The sample taken for sequencing was PBMCs.

The CDR3 in this case is CASSLDGRGLHF. The sequenced DNA: TGTGCCAGCAGCTTAGACGGCAGGGGGCTCCACTTC. The sequence links TRBV7-9 to TRBJ2-4, and TRBD1 aligns with 8 junction nucleotides. From the cysteine up to the phenylalanine, the CDR3 has a length of 12 residues. Just the 36-base CDR3 DNA is kept, in frame starting at base 1. Looking up the germline V gene (reference sequence) yields CDR1 SEHNR and CDR2 FQNEAQ.